The clone carrying this T cell receptor beta chain was seen repeatedly, ten times or more. The data belong to a study of kidney transplant recipient with SARS-CoV-2 infection. A single record per CDR3 protein comes from TCRdb applying MiXCR to the reads. The sample holds 200,000 to 300,000 distinct CDR3 sequences, about 28% seen once. Trimming shortened V by 5 bases and J by 4 bases, and 23 bases separated the two germline ends. CDR1 SSHAT and CDR2 FNYEAQ come from the germline V gene (reference sequence). This CDR3 is built from 17 residues. The sequence came from a male patient in his thirties who had COVID-19 and was a kidney transplant recipient. Some T cells may possibly be graft donor cells. The J gene is TRBJ1-2, the V gene TRBV7-7, with D hard to call. Sequencing used a blood sample, obtained at baseline and on day 111 from a kidney transplant recipient. The CDR3 sequence is CASSSGSKCRKTYGYTF. CDR3 coding DNA: TGTGCCAGCAGCAGCGGTAGTAAGTGCCGAAAGACCTATGGCTACACCTTC.